This TCR beta chain is from a study of cytomegalovirus exposure and HLA in healthy donors. With regard to this clone: Its antigen is still unknown.

This CDR3 is built from 14 residues. V lost 1 base and J 6 bases, leaving 12 bases between the germline ends. The germline V gene has CDR1 MNHNS and CDR2 SASEGT. The study, taken as a whole, reports: As a later analysis revealed, the rate of TCR association differed by HLA locus, with DRB1 most and HLA-C fewest. A later analysis by the authors found several of the most significant clusters apparently linked to common viral pathogens.

The PCR had 60 Vbeta and 13 Jbeta primers. Per the original methods: Later reanalysis found 80 million or so unique TCR beta chains, around 11 million of them shared. Measured with immunoSEQ multiplex PCR; TCRdb has only the in-frame clones, and not every one. V and J calls plus clone size are reproduced from that table; the DNA served to infer D and trimming. Of around 300,000 clones listed, around two thirds were seen once; the top ten hold 2% to 2.5%. This TCR derives from a female donor in good health and CMV-seronegative. Specimen: PBMCs. This chain connects TRBV6-1 to TRBJ1-2, with D maybe TRBD1 (5 bases). The CDR3 coding sequence is TGTGCCAGCAGTGAAGTATACAGGTTAGATGGCTACACCTTC. It translates to CASSEVYRLDGYTF.